This is a list of T cell receptor beta chains from one sample in a study of OX40 agonist ivuxolimab in advanced cancers. Data came from immunoSEQ multiplex PCR; TCRdb stores just in-frame clones and leaves some out. The repertoire consists of some 99,000 clones, with 87% occurring once and the leading ten covering around 0.52%. Source: CD4+ or CD8+ T cells sorted from blood, taken in a trial of the OX40 agonist ivuxolimab. These receptor sequences come from an adult with an advanced solid tumor such as melanoma, head and neck, liver or kidney cancer. Both conserved end residues are part of each CDR3. Fields, in order: J gene, clone size, V gene, D gene, CDR3 protein, CDR3 DNA. The D gene is left open where the match is weak. Some rows have no size entry. The others give once, few or many, or a class for an expanded clone.

J gene: TRBJ1-2; clone size: -; V gene: TRBV15; D gene: -; CDR3 protein: CATSRDGGNYGYTF; CDR3 DNA: TGTGCCACCAGCAGAGATGGAGGTAACTATGGCTACACCTTC
J gene: TRBJ1-1; clone size: -; V gene: TRBV18; D gene: -; CDR3 protein: CASSPQGTFMNTEAFF; CDR3 DNA: TGTGCCAGCTCACCTCAGGGTACCTTCATGAACACTGAAGCTTTCTTT
J gene: TRBJ2-2; clone size: -; V gene: TRBV9; D gene: TRBD2; CDR3 protein: CASSVALAGGTGELFF; CDR3 DNA: TGTGCCAGCAGCGTAGCGCTAGCGGGGGGCACCGGGGAGCTGTTTTTT
J gene: TRBJ2-1; clone size: once; V gene: TRBV29-1; D gene: TRBD2; CDR3 protein: CSVEPVSGGFNEQFF; CDR3 DNA: TGCAGCGTTGAGCCCGTGAGCGGGGGCTTCAATGAGCAGTTCTTC
J gene: TRBJ2-7; clone size: -; V gene: TRBV4-1; D gene: TRBD1; CDR3 protein: CASSQGQGDYEQYF; CDR3 DNA: TGCGCCAGCAGCCAGGGACAGGGGGACTACGAGCAGTACTTC
J gene: TRBJ1-5; clone size: -; V gene: TRBV6-1; D gene: -; CDR3 protein: CATEFLGQNQPQHF; CDR3 DNA: TGTGCCACCGAATTCCTGGGCCAAAATCAGCCCCAGCATTTT
J gene: TRBJ1-1; clone size: -; V gene: TRBV7-9; D gene: -; CDR3 protein: CASSEDGPEAFF; CDR3 DNA: TGTGCCAGCAGCGAGGACGGACCTGAAGCTTTCTTT
J gene: TRBJ1-1; clone size: few; V gene: TRBV6-1; D gene: -; CDR3 protein: CASSYQTVAFF; CDR3 DNA: TGTGCCAGCAGTTACCAGACAGTGGCTTTCTTT
J gene: TRBJ1-3; clone size: -; V gene: TRBV9; D gene: -; CDR3 protein: CASSVDLSSGNTIYF; CDR3 DNA: TGTGCCAGCAGCGTAGATCTGAGCTCTGGAAACACCATATATTTT
J gene: TRBJ2-5; clone size: -; V gene: TRBV19; D gene: TRBD1; CDR3 protein: CASSRGETQYF; CDR3 DNA: TGTGCCAGTAGCAGGGGGGAGACCCAGTACTTC
J gene: TRBJ2-5; clone size: -; V gene: TRBV5-4; D gene: -; CDR3 protein: CASSYRLTTGETQYF; CDR3 DNA: TGTGCCAGCAGCTACCGACTAACGACGGGGGAGACCCAGTACTTC
J gene: TRBJ1-3; clone size: -; V gene: TRBV9; D gene: TRBD1; CDR3 protein: CASSPRGGGGNTIYF; CDR3 DNA: TGTGCCAGCAGCCCCCGGGGAGGGGGCGGAAACACCATATATTTT
J gene: TRBJ2-3; clone size: -; V gene: TRBV9; D gene: -; CDR3 protein: CASSVLTDTQYF; CDR3 DNA: TGTGCCAGCAGCGTATTGACAGATACGCAGTATTTT
J gene: TRBJ1-4; clone size: -; V gene: TRBV7-2; D gene: -; CDR3 protein: CASSPRNNEKLFF; CDR3 DNA: TGTGCCAGCAGCCCCCGCAATAATGAAAAACTGTTTTTT